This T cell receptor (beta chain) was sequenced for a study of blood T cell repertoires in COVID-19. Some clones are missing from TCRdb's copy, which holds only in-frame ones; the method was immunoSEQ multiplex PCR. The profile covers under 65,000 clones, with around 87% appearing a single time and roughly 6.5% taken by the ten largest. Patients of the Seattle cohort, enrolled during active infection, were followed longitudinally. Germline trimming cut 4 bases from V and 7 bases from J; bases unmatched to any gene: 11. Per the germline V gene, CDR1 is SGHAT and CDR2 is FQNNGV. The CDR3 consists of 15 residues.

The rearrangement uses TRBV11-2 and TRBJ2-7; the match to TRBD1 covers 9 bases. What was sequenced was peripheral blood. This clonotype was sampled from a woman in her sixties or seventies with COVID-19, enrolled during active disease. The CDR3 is CASSSWDRAVREQYF. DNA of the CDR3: TGTGCCAGCAGCTCCTGGGACAGGGCGGTTCGGGAGCAGTACTTC.